Sequencing of this TCR beta chain was carried out in a study of PD-L1 blockade in urothelial cancer. Sequenced by immunoSEQ multiplex PCR; TCRdb stores in-frame clones only, minus some. This table holds more than 55,000 clones, roughly 81% found once. Time point of the sample: pretreatment peripheral blood. The V gene end was trimmed by 10 bases and the J gene end by 1 base; junction bases not matched to a gene: 8. Germline assignment: CDR1 LNHDA and CDR2 SQIVND (reference sequence). The CDR3 spans 15 residues. This clonotype was sampled from a man aged 70-80 years with urothelial cancer. Material: PBMCs, obtained around atezolizumab (anti-PD-L1) treatment. The chain carries TRBV19 and TRBJ2-1; 9 bases line up with TRBD2. CDR3 sequence reads: CATLRSGGSYNEQFF. The CDR3 nucleotides read TGTGCCACCCTTCGTAGCGGGGGATCCTACAATGAGCAGTTCTTC.